This TCR beta chain was recovered during a study of blood T cell repertoires in COVID-19. Study details: Both acute and convalescent COVID-19 samples were obtained from the United States, Italy and Spain.

The V end lost 6 bases, the J end lost 0 bases, and 16 bases lay between the germline ends. The germline CDR1 and CDR2 sequences are LGHDT and YNNKEL (reference sequence). The CDR3 contains 16 residues. The protocol was immunoSEQ multiplex PCR, while the TCRdb copy is restricted to in-frame clones and leaves out a portion. The sample consists of under 200,000 clones, approximately 81% of them appearing once. This sequence was found in a man in his forties with acute or convalescent COVID-19. Sequencing was done on a sample of peripheral blood. V is TRBV3-1 (or the pseudogene TRBV3-2) and J is TRBJ2-3; TRBD2 might be the D (5 bases). For the CDR3, the DNA is TGTGCCAGCAGTCTAAACCAAGCGGCAAGCACAGATACGCAGTATTTT. It codes for CASSLNQAASTDTQYF.